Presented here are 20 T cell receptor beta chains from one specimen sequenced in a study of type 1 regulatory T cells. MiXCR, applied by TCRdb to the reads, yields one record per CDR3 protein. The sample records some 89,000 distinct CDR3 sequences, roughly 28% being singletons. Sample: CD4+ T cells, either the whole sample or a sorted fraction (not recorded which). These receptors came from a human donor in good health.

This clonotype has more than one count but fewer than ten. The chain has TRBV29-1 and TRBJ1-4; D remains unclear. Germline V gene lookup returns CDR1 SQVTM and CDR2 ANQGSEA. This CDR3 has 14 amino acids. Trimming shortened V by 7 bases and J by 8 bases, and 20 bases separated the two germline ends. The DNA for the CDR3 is TGCAGCGCACGTGAAGGGATTAATGGGGAAAAACTGTTTTTT. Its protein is CSAREGINGEKLFF. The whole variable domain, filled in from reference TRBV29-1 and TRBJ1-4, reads SAVISQKPSRDICQRGTSLTIQCQVDSQVTMMFWYRQQPGQSLTLIATANQGSEATYESGFVIDKFPISRPNLTFSTLTVSNMSPEDSSIYLCSAREGINGEKLFFGSGTQLSVL.

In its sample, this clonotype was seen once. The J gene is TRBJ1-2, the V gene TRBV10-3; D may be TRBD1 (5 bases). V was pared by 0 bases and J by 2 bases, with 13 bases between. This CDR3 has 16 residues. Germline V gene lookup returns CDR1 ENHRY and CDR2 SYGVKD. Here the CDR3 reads CAISESVGGGNYGYTF. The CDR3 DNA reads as TGTGCCATCAGTGAGTCTGTGGGGGGTGGCAACTATGGCTACACCTTC.

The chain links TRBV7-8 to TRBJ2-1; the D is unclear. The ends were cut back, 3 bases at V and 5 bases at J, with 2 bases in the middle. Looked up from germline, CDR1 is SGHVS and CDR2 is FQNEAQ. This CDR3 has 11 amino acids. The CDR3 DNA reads TGTGCCAGCAGCTTTAACAATGAGCAGTTCTTC. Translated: CASSFNNEQFF. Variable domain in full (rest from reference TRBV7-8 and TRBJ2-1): GAGVSQSPRYKVAKRGQDVALRCDPISGHVSLFWYQQALGQGPEFLTYFQNEAQLDKSGLPSDRFFAERPEGSVSTLKIQRTQQEDSAVYLCASSFNNEQFFGPGTRLTVL.

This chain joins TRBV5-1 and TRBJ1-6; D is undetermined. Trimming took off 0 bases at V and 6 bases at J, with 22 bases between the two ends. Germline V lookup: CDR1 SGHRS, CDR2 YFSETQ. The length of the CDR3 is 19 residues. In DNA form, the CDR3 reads TGCGCCAGCAGCTTGGACGCATCGGGGAGATGGGGATTTAATTCACCCCTCCACTTT. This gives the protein CASSLDASGRWGFNSPLHF.

For the CDR3, the DNA is TGCAGTGCCGAAGATAAAGGGACTCCTTTGAACGAGCAGTACTTC. Amino acid sequence: CSAEDKGTPLNEQYF. This chain joins TRBV20-1 and TRBJ2-7, with a weak D call TRBD2 (6 bases). The ends were cut back, 6 bases at V and 5 bases at J, with 23 bases in the middle. The length of the CDR3 is 15 residues. The germline V gene has CDR1 DFQATT and CDR2 SNEGSKA (reference sequence).

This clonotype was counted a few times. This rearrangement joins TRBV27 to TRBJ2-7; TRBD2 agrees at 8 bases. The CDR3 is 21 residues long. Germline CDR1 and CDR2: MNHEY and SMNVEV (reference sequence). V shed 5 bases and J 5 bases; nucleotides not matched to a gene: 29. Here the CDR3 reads CASSPLQGHLNGRAFLNEQYF. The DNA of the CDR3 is TGTGCCAGCAGTCCACTTCAGGGACATTTGAACGGGAGGGCATTTTTGAACGAGCAGTACTTC.

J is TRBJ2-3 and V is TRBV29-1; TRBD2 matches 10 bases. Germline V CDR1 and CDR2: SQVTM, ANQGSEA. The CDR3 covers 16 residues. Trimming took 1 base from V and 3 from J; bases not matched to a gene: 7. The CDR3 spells CSVEAPAGGKTDTQYF. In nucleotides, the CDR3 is TGCAGCGTTGAAGCCCCAGCGGGAGGGAAGACAGATACGCAGTATTTT.

This CDR3 reads CASSQGYSGRPTGELFF. For the CDR3, the DNA is TGTGCCAGCAGCCAAGGGTACAGCGGGAGGCCAACCGGGGAGCTGTTTTTT. The rearrangement links TRBV5-6 to TRBJ2-2; 9 bases line up with TRBD2. V gave up 4 bases and J gave up 5 bases; unmatched junction bases: 12. The CDR3 covers 17 residues. Germline CDR1 reads SGHDT; CDR2 reads YYEEEE.

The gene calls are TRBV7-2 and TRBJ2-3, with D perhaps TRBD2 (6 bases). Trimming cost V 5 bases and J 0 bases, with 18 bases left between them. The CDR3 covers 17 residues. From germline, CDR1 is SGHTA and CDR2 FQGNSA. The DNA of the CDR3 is TGTGCCAGCAGCCGGGGGACGGGGCCCTTTAGCACAGATACGCAGTATTTT. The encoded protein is CASSRGTGPFSTDTQYF. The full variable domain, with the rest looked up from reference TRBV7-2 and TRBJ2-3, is GAGVSQSPSNKVTEKGKDVELRCDPISGHTALYWYRQSLGQGLEFLIYFQGNSAPDKSGLPSDRFSAERTGGSVSTLTIQRTQQEDSAVYLCASSRGTGPFSTDTQYFGPGTRLTVL.

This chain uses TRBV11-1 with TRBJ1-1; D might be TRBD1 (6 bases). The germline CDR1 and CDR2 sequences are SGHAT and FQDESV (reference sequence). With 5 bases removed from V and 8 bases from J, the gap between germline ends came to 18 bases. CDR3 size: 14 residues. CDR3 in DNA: TGTGCCAGCAGCCAGGGGTCCACAGGGACCGAAGCTTTCTTT. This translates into CASSQGSTGTEAFF. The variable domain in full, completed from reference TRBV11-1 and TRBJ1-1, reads EAEVAQSPRYKITEKSQAVAFWCDPISGHATLYWYRQILGQGPELLVQFQDESVVDDSQLPKDRFSAERLKGVDSTLKIQPAELGDSAMYLCASSQGSTGTEAFFGQGTRLTVV.

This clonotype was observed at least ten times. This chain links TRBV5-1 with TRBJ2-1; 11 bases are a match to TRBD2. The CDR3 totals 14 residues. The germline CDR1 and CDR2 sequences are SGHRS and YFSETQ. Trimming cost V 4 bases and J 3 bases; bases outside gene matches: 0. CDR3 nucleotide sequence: TGCGCCAGCAGCACTAGCGGGAGCTACAATGAGCAGTTCTTC. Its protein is CASSTSGSYNEQFF.

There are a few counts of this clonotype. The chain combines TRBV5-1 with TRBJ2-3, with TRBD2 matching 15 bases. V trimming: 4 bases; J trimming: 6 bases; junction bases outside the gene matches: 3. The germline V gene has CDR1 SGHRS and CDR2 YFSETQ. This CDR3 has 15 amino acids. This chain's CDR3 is CASSNGTSGRDTQYF. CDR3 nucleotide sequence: TGCGCCAGCAGCAACGGGACTAGCGGGAGGGATACGCAGTATTTT.

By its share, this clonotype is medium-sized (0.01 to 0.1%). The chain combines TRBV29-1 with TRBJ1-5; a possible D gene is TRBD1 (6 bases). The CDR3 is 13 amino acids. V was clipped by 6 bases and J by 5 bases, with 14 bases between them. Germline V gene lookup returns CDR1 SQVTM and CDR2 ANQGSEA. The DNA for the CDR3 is TGCAGCGTATCGGACAGTGGGGATCAGCCCCAGCATTTT. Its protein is CSVSDSGDQPQHF.

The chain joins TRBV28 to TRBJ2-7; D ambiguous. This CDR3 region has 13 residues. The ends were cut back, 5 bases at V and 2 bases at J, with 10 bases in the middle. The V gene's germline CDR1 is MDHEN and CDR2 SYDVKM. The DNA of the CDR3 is TGTGCCAGCAGTGGGCTACCAGCCTACGAGCAGTACTTC. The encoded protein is CASSGLPAYEQYF.

CDR3 residues: CSAHEYLTGSNEQFF. In DNA, the CDR3 is TGCAGTGCTCACGAATATCTGACAGGGAGCAATGAGCAGTTCTTC. The V call is TRBV20-1, the J call TRBJ2-1; 7 bases align to TRBD1. This CDR3 region has 15 residues. CDR1 is DFQATT, CDR2 SNEGSKA, per germline (reference sequence). The ends lost 5 bases at V and 6 bases at J; junction bases unmatched: 13.

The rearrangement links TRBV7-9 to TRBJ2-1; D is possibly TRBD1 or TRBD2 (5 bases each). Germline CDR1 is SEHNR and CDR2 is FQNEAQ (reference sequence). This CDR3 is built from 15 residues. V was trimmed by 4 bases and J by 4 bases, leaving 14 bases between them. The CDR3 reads CASSSPGTTYNEQFF. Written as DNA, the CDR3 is TGTGCCAGCAGCTCACCCGGGACCACATACAATGAGCAGTTCTTC.

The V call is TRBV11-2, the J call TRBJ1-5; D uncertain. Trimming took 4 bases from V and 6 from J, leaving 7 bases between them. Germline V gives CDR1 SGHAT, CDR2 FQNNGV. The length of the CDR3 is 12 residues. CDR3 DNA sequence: TGTGCCAGCAGCTACGGAGGTCAGCCCCAGCATTTT. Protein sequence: CASSYGGQPQHF. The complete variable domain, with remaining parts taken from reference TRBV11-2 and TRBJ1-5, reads EAGVAQSPRYKIIEKRQSVAFWCNPISGHATLYWYQQILGQGPKLLIQFQNNGVVDDSQLPKDRFSAERLKGVDSTLKIQPAKLEDSAVYLCASSYGGQPQHFGDGTRLSIL.

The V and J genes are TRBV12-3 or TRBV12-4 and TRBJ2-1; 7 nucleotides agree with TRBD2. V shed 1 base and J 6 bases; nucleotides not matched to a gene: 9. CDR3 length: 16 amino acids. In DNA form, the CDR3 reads TGTGCCAGCAGTTTAGGGCTAGCGGAATTACTCAATGAGCAGTTCTTC. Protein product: CASSLGLAELLNEQFF.

The chain's CDR3 is CANRRDSTGELFF. The CDR3 nucleotides read TGTGCCAACAGGCGGGACAGCACCGGGGAGCTGTTTTTT. This chain joins TRBV12-3 or TRBV12-4 and TRBJ2-2; perhaps TRBD1 as D (7 bases). Trimming cost V 10 bases and J 4 bases, with 13 bases left between them. This CDR3 contains 13 residues.

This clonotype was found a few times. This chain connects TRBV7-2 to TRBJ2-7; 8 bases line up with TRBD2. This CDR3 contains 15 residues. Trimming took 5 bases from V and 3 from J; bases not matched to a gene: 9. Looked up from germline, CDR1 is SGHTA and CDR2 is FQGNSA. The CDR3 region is CASSQVGLVSYEQYF. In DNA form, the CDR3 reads TGTGCCAGCAGCCAAGTGGGACTAGTGAGCTACGAGCAGTACTTC.